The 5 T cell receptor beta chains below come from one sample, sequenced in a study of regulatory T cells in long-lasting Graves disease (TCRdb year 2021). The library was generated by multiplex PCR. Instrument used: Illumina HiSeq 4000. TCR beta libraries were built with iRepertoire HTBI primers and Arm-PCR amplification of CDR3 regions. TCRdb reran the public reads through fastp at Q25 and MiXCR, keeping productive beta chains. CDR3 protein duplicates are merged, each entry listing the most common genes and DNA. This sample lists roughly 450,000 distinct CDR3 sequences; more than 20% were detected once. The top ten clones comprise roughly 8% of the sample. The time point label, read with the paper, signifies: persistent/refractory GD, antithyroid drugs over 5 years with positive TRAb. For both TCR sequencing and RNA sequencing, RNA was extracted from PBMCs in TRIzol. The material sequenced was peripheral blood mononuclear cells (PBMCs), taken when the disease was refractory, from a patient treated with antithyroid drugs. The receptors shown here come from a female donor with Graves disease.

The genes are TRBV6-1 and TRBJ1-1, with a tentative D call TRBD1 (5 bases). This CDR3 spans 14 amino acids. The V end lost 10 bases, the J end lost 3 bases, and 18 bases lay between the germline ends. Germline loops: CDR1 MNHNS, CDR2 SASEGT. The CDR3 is CATHRGPGDTEAFF. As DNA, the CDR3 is TGTGCCACCCACCGGGGCCCTGGGGACACTGAAGCTTTCTTT.

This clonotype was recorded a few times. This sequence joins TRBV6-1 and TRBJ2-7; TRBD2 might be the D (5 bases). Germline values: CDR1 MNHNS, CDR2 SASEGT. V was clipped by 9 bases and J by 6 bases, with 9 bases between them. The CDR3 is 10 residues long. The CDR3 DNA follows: TGTGCCAGTGGACTTCCCGAGCAGTACTTC. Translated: CASGLPEQYF.

CDR3 sequence: CASSTGGGSSGNTIYF. In DNA form, the CDR3 reads TGTGCCAGCAGCACAGGAGGGGGCAGCTCTGGAAACACCATATATTTT. V is TRBV13 and J is TRBJ1-3; 7 bases agree with TRBD1. Germline V gene data show CDR1 as PRHDT and CDR2 as FYEKMQ (reference sequence). Unmatched junction bases numbered 7, after V lost 5 bases and J lost 0 bases. The CDR3 has 16 residues.

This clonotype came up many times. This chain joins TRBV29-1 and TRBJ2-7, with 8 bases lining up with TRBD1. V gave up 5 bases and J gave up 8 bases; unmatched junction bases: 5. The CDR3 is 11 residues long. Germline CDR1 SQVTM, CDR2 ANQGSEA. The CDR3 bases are TGCAGCGTTCTAGACAGGGGTAAGCAGTACTTC. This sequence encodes CSVLDRGKQYF.

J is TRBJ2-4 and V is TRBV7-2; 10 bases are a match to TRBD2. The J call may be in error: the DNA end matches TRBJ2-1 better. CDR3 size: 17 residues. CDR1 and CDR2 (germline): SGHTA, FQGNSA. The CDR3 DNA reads TGTGCCAGCAGCACCTCTAGCGGGAGCCCACCGATGACTGAGCAGTTCTTC. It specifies CASSTSSGSPPMTEQFF.